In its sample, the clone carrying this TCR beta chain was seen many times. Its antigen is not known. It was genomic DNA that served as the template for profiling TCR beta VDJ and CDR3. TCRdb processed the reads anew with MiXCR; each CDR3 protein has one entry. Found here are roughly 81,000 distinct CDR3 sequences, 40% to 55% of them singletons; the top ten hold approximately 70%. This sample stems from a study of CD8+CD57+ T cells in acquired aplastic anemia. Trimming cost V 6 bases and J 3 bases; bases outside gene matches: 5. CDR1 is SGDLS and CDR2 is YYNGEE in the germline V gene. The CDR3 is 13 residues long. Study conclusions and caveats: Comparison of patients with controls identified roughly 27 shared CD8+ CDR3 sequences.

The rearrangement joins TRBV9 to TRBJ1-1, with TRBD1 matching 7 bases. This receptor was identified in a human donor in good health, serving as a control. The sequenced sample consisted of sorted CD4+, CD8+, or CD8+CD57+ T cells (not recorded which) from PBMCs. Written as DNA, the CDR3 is TGTGCCAGCAACAGGGGCTCCGACACTGAAGCTTTCTTT. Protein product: CASNRGSDTEAFF.